A single sample is the source of the 13 T cell receptor beta chains below, sequenced in a study of early T cells in non-severe SARS-CoV-2 infection. TCRdb ran MiXCR on the 5' RACE reads and lists one entry per CDR3 protein. The table lists 35,000 or so distinct CDR3 sequences, over 4.5% of them singletons. The sample taken for sequencing was whole blood. These receptors came from an adult who was a healthcare worker with PCR-confirmed SARS-CoV-2 infection or an uninfected control (not recorded which).

The gene calls are TRBV5-1 and TRBJ1-1; TRBD1 is a possible D gene (6 bases). CDR1 SGHRS and CDR2 YFSETQ come from the germline V gene. The CDR3 covers 14 residues. V lost 0 bases, J lost 0 bases, and 6 bases lay in between. CDR3 sequence (DNA): TGCGCCAGCAGCTTGGGACAGGTGAACACTGAAGCTTTCTTT. Protein: CASSLGQVNTEAFF.

This clonotype was picked up many times. V gene TRBV5-1 combines with J gene TRBJ2-1; TRBD1 is a possible D gene (6 bases). Germline CDR1 is SGHRS and CDR2 is YFSETQ. This CDR3 spans 15 amino acids. The V end was cut by 0 bases, the J end by 5 bases, with 12 bases between. CDR3: CASSLVAGAHNEQFF. As DNA, the CDR3 is TGCGCCAGCAGCTTGGTCGCAGGGGCCCACAATGAGCAGTTCTTC.

This clonotype was picked up a small number of times. The CDR3 does not close with the conserved phenylalanine or tryptophan, likely indicating a read error. The chain carries TRBV5-1 and TRBJ2-7; D possibly matches TRBD1 or TRBD2 (5 bases each). Trimming left V 0 bases short and J 0 bases short, with 13 bases between. This CDR3 is 16 amino acids long. From germline, CDR1 is SGHRS and CDR2 YFSETQ. CDR3 in DNA: TGCGCCAGCAGCTTGGAGGTGGGGGTCCACTCCTACGAGCAGTACATC. Protein sequence: CASSLEVGVHSYEQYI.

This clonotype was seen ten or more times. The V call is TRBV11-2, the J call TRBJ2-1; TRBD2 aligns across 11 bases. Germline assignment: CDR1 SGHAT and CDR2 FQNNGV. This CDR3 comprises 15 residues. After removal of 0 bases from V and 8 bases from J, the junction contained 3 bases not matched to a gene. The CDR3 bases are TGTGCCAGCAGCTTAGAAGGGACTAGCGGCGATGAGCAGTTCTTC. Amino acid sequence: CASSLEGTSGDEQFF.

This clonotype was picked up a small number of times. The chain has TRBV20-1 and TRBJ1-1, with D uncertain. Trimming took off 3 bases at V and 4 bases at J, with 15 bases between the two ends. Germline assignment: CDR1 DFQATT and CDR2 SNEGSKA (reference sequence). The CDR3 runs to 14 residues. The CDR3 DNA follows: TGCAGTGCTAGTAAGGACTCCTGGGGCACTGAAGCTTTCTTT. This sequence encodes CSASKDSWGTEAFF.

This clonotype has a handful of counts. The rearrangement links TRBV18 to TRBJ2-2; 10 nucleotides align to TRBD2. There are 16 residues in the CDR3. J was trimmed by 1 base and V by 5 bases; bases with no gene match: 4. CDR1 KGHSH and CDR2 LQKENI come from the germline V gene. The CDR3 nucleotides are TGTGCCAGCTCAAGCGGGACTAGCGAGAACACCGGGGAGCTGTTTTTT. Translating gives CASSSGTSENTGELFF.

This clonotype has at least ten counts. In nucleotides, the CDR3 is TGCAGTACCCAGGGACACCCGAACACTGAAGCTTTCTTT. Translation gives CSTQGHPNTEAFF. The V call is TRBV20-1, the J call TRBJ1-1; tentative D call: TRBD1 (6 bases). Trimming removed 8 bases at V and 1 base at J, with 14 bases between. This CDR3 is 13 amino acids long. Germline CDR1 reads DFQATT; CDR2 reads SNEGSKA (reference sequence).

In this sample, this clonotype turned up many times. V is TRBV6-5 and J is TRBJ1-2; D is perhaps TRBD1 (5 bases). Deletions cut 0 bases from V and 4 bases from J, with 18 bases between. The length of the CDR3 is 17 residues. Germline assignment: CDR1 MNHEY and CDR2 SVGAGI. In nucleotides, the CDR3 is TGTGCCAGCAGTTACTCTACCCTAGAGGGGAGTGTCTATGGCTACACCTTC. Amino acid sequence: CASSYSTLEGSVYGYTF.

This clonotype appeared many times. The J gene is TRBJ1-1, the V gene TRBV20-1; possible D gene TRBD1, 6 bases. The length of the CDR3 is 14 residues. Germline V gene sequence: CDR1 DFQATT, CDR2 SNEGSKA (reference sequence). Trimming shortened V by 5 bases and J by 1 base, and 14 bases separated the two germline ends. CDR3 sequence: CSAYDWGQNTEAFF. The CDR3 bases are TGCAGTGCTTATGATTGGGGACAGAACACTGAAGCTTTCTTT.

This clonotype was picked up many times. The rearrangement uses TRBV6-1 and TRBJ1-5, with TRBD1 matching 7 bases. Germline CDR1 and CDR2: MNHNS and SASEGT. The V and J ends lost 5 bases and 2 bases, in that order; junction bases with no gene match: 0. There are 13 residues in the CDR3. This CDR3 reads CASSTGGNQPQHF. The CDR3 bases are TGTGCCAGCAGTACAGGGGGCAATCAGCCCCAGCATTTT.

This sequence joins TRBV13 and TRBJ2-1; TRBD1 aligns across 10 bases. This CDR3 comprises 15 residues. The ends lost 2 bases at V and 9 bases at J; junction bases unmatched: 7. Germline V gene data show CDR1 as PRHDT and CDR2 as FYEKMQ (reference sequence). Here the CDR3 reads CASSLSGTGVGEQFF. The CDR3 bases are TGTGCCAGCAGCTTATCGGGGACAGGGGTAGGTGAGCAGTTCTTC.

This clonotype was counted many times. The chain uses TRBV3-1 and TRBJ1-2, with D possibly TRBD1 on 6 matching bases. The CDR3 covers 14 residues. The V end was cut by 5 bases, the J end by 4 bases, with 14 bases between. Germline values: CDR1 LGHDT, CDR2 YNNKEL (reference sequence). CDR3 bases: TGTGCCAGCAGCAACCGGGACACCTTCTATGGCTACACCTTC. Translated, it gives CASSNRDTFYGYTF.

The V and J genes are TRBV28 and TRBJ2-5; TRBD2 aligns across 8 bases. The CDR3 spans 15 residues. The germline V gene encodes CDR1 MDHEN and CDR2 SYDVKM. Trimming cost V 7 bases and J 7 bases; bases outside gene matches: 14. The chain's CDR3 is CASTTGLAGLGTQYF. CDR3 bases: TGTGCCAGCACTACCGGACTAGCTGGGCTAGGGACCCAGTACTTC. The variable domain in full, with the rest retrieved from reference TRBV28 and TRBJ2-5, is DVKVTQSSRYLVKRTGEKVFLECVQDMDHENMFWYRQDPGLGLRLIYFSYDVKMKEKGDIPEGYSVSREKKERFSLILESASTNQTSMYLCASTTGLAGLGTQYFGPGTRLLVL.